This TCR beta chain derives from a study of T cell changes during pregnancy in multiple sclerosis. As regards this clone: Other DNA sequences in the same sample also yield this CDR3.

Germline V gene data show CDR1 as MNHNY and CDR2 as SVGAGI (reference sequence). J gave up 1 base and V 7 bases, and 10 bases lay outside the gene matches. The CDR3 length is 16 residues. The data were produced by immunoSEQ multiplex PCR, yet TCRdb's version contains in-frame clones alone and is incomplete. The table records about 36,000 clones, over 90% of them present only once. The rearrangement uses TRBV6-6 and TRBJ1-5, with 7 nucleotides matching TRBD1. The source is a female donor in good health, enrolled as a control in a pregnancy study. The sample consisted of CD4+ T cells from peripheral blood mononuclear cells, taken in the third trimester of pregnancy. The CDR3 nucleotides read TGTGCCAGCAATGATAGGGGGCTGGGGAGCAATCAGCCCCAGCATTTT. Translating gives CASNDRGLGSNQPQHF.